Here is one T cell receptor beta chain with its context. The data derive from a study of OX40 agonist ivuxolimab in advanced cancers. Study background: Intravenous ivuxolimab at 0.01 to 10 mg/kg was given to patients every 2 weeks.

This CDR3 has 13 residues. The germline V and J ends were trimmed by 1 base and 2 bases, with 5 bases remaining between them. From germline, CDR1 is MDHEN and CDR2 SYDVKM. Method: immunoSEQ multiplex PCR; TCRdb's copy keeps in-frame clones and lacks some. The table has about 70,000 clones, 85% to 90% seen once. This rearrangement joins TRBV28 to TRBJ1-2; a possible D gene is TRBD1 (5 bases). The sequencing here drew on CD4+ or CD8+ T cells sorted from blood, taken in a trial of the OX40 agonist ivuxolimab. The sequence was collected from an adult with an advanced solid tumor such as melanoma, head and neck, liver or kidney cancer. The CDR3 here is CASSLSGNYGYTF. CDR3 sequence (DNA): TGTGCCAGCAGTTTATCAGGGAACTATGGCTACACCTTC.